Shown below are 4 T cell receptor beta chains from a single sample sequenced in a study of blood T cell repertoires in COVID-19. Produced via immunoSEQ multiplex PCR; TCRdb's table is partial and in-frame only. The data contain about 52,000 clones, around four fifths of them seen just once; the ten biggest clones take up approximately 7%. Material for sequencing was peripheral blood. These receptors were collected from a man between 70 and 80 years old with active COVID-19.

This clone occurred a few times. J is TRBJ1-2 and V is TRBV5-1, with a tentative D call TRBD1 (5 bases). This CDR3 has 14 amino acids. Trimming shortened V by 4 bases and J by 2 bases, and 12 bases separated the two germline ends. The V gene's germline CDR1 is SGHRS and CDR2 YFSETQ. CDR3 residues: CASSPEGANYGYTF. The CDR3, as DNA: TGCGCCAGCAGCCCCGAAGGGGCCAACTATGGCTACACCTTC.

This rearrangement joins TRBV6-6 to TRBJ1-1; TRBD1 agrees at 9 bases. From germline, CDR1 is MNHNY and CDR2 SVGAGI (reference sequence). The CDR3 spans 13 residues. The J segment lost 4 bases and the V segment lost 5 bases, leaving 2 bases of the junction unmatched. The CDR3 nucleotides read TGTGCCAGCAGTAGGACAGGGGCCACTGAAGCTTTCTTT. This sequence encodes CASSRTGATEAFF.

The chain links TRBV6-1 to TRBJ2-7; maybe TRBD1 (5 bases). V was clipped by 1 base and J by 11 bases, with 21 bases between them. The CDR3 runs 15 residues. Germline V CDR1 and CDR2: MNHNS, SASEGT. The CDR3 is CASSEGARAPREEYF. The CDR3 DNA reads TGTGCCAGCAGTGAAGGGGCCAGGGCCCCTAGAGAGGAGTACTTC.

The chain recombines TRBV27 with TRBJ2-1; 10 bases align to TRBD1. This CDR3 spans 16 amino acids. After removal of 8 bases from V and 8 bases from J, the junction contained 15 bases not matched to a gene. Germline V CDR1 and CDR2: MNHEY, SMNVEV (reference sequence). CDR3 amino acids: CASRTQPGQGTHEQFF. The CDR3 nucleotides are TGTGCCAGCCGCACGCAACCGGGACAGGGGACCCATGAGCAGTTCTTC.